A selection of T cell receptor beta chains follows, all from one sample in a study of shared clonotypes between healthy human individuals. Clones were read by immunoSEQ multiplex PCR, and TCRdb kept only the in-frame ones, dropping some. The sample contains millions of clones, more than 90% of which appear only once. Sequencing was performed on naive CD4+ T cells sorted from blood. All receptors derive from a man between 18 and 35 years old in good health. Each CDR3 is given with its conserved first and last residue. The order of the fields is clone size, J gene, D gene, V gene, CDR3 protein, CDR3 DNA. A D gene is named only where the DNA matches it firmly. A clone size is listed for some rows: how often the clone was seen (once, few, many), or a class if it is expanded.

clone_size: -; j_call: TRBJ1-6; d_call: -; v_call: TRBV5-1; cdr3_aa: CASSKEITLNSPLHF; cdr3_nt: TGCGCCAGCAGCAAGGAGATAACTCTTAATTCACCCCTCCACTTT
clone_size: -; j_call: TRBJ2-1; d_call: TRBD2; v_call: TRBV13; cdr3_aa: CASSAPGLAAFNEQFF; cdr3_nt: TGTGCCAGCAGCGCCCCGGGACTAGCGGCATTCAATGAGCAGTTCTTC
clone_size: -; j_call: TRBJ2-5; d_call: TRBD2; v_call: TRBV7-9; cdr3_aa: CASSRGGRETQYF; cdr3_nt: TGTGCCAGCTCGAGGGGAGGGCGGGAGACCCAGTACTTC
clone_size: -; j_call: TRBJ1-1; d_call: -; v_call: TRBV7-9; cdr3_aa: CASSPPWGEGTEAFF; cdr3_nt: TGTGCCAGCAGCCCTCCTTGGGGCGAGGGCACTGAAGCTTTCTTT
clone_size: -; j_call: TRBJ2-5; d_call: TRBD2; v_call: TRBV5-4; cdr3_aa: CASSSSGGGETQYF; cdr3_nt: TGTGCCAGCAGCAGTAGCGGGGGTGGAGAGACCCAGTACTTC
clone_size: few; j_call: TRBJ1-1; d_call: -; v_call: TRBV5-1; cdr3_aa: CASSASTGNTEAFF; cdr3_nt: TGCGCCAGCAGCGCCTCCACAGGGAACACTGAAGCTTTCTTT
clone_size: -; j_call: TRBJ1-2; d_call: -; v_call: TRBV27; cdr3_aa: CASSPLITIAGGYTF; cdr3_nt: TGTGCCAGCAGTCCCCTCATTACAATAGCTGGTGGCTACACCTTC
clone_size: -; j_call: TRBJ2-3; d_call: -; v_call: TRBV18; cdr3_aa: CASSPIHSTATTDTQYF; cdr3_nt: TGTGCCAGCTCACCTATCCACTCGACCGCGACCACAGATACGCAGTATTTT
clone_size: -; j_call: TRBJ2-1; d_call: TRBD2; v_call: TRBV30; cdr3_aa: CAWSRRLAGGSGSNNEQFF; cdr3_nt: TGTGCCTGGAGTCGCCGACTAGCGGGGGGGTCGGGATCAAACAATGAGCAGTTCTTC
clone_size: -; j_call: TRBJ2-3; d_call: -; v_call: TRBV9; cdr3_aa: CASSVESLPSTDTQYF; cdr3_nt: TGTGCCAGCAGCGTAGAGTCCCTCCCTAGCACAGATACGCAGTATTTT
clone_size: -; j_call: TRBJ1-3; d_call: -; v_call: TRBV30; cdr3_aa: CAWSKGHHDGNTIYF; cdr3_nt: TGTGCCTGGAGTAAAGGACATCATGACGGAAACACCATATATTTT
clone_size: -; j_call: TRBJ1-1; d_call: -; v_call: TRBV6-5; cdr3_aa: CASSLQEMNTEAFF; cdr3_nt: TGTGCCAGCAGCCTACAGGAAATGAACACTGAAGCTTTCTTT
clone_size: -; j_call: TRBJ1-1; d_call: TRBD1; v_call: TRBV19; cdr3_aa: CASSRRPGTGDTEAFF; cdr3_nt: TGTGCCAGTAGTAGGCGGCCTGGGACAGGGGACACTGAAGCTTTCTTT
clone_size: -; j_call: TRBJ1-4; d_call: -; v_call: TRBV30; cdr3_aa: CAWSFGGNEKLFF; cdr3_nt: TGTGCCTGGAGTTTCGGGGGCAATGAAAAACTGTTTTTT
clone_size: once; j_call: TRBJ2-5; d_call: TRBD2; v_call: TRBV7-2; cdr3_aa: CASSQVQWRGQETQYF; cdr3_nt: TGTGCCAGCAGCCAAGTCCAGTGGCGGGGGCAAGAGACCCAGTACTTC
clone_size: -; j_call: TRBJ1-5; d_call: -; v_call: TRBV11-1; cdr3_aa: CASSRWTTSNQPQHF; cdr3_nt: TGTGCCAGCAGCCGATGGACCACGAGCAATCAGCCCCAGCATTTT
clone_size: -; j_call: TRBJ2-2; d_call: TRBD2; v_call: TRBV7-2; cdr3_aa: CASSLGGTINTGELFF; cdr3_nt: TGTGCCAGCAGCTTGGGAGGGACGATTAACACCGGGGAGCTGTTTTTT
clone_size: -; j_call: TRBJ1-3; d_call: TRBD1; v_call: TRBV6-5; cdr3_aa: CASRPDRATGNTIYF; cdr3_nt: TGTGCCAGCAGACCAGACAGGGCCACTGGAAACACCATATATTTT
clone_size: -; j_call: TRBJ2-5; d_call: TRBD1; v_call: TRBV11-3; cdr3_aa: CASSLGQAKQETQYF; cdr3_nt: TGTGCCAGCAGCCTTGGACAGGCAAAACAAGAGACCCAGTACTTC
clone_size: few; j_call: TRBJ1-6; d_call: -; v_call: TRBV5-1; cdr3_aa: CASSLAPKDSPLHF; cdr3_nt: TGCGCCAGCAGCTTGGCCCCTAAGGATTCACCCCTCCACTTT
clone_size: -; j_call: TRBJ2-1; d_call: TRBD2; v_call: TRBV5-4; cdr3_aa: CASSSPPSGRPNEQFF; cdr3_nt: TGTGCCAGCAGCTCCCCCCCTAGCGGGAGACCGAATGAGCAGTTCTTC
clone_size: -; j_call: TRBJ2-1; d_call: -; v_call: TRBV18; cdr3_aa: CASSPPGTGYNEQFF; cdr3_nt: TGTGCCAGCTCACCACCTGGGACGGGTTACAATGAGCAGTTCTTC
clone_size: -; j_call: TRBJ1-1; d_call: TRBD1; v_call: TRBV5-1; cdr3_aa: CASSFTGAANTEAFF; cdr3_nt: TGCGCCAGCAGTTTCACAGGGGCGGCGAACACTGAAGCTTTCTTT
clone_size: -; j_call: TRBJ2-1; d_call: TRBD2; v_call: TRBV30; cdr3_aa: CAWIGTSRGEQFF; cdr3_nt: TGTGCCTGGATCGGGACTAGCAGGGGTGAGCAGTTCTTC
clone_size: -; j_call: TRBJ1-1; d_call: -; v_call: TRBV4-2; cdr3_aa: CASSQDQGGATEAFF; cdr3_nt: TGTGCCAGCAGCCAAGACCAAGGGGGTGCCACTGAAGCTTTCTTT
clone_size: -; j_call: TRBJ2-5; d_call: TRBD1; v_call: TRBV5-1; cdr3_aa: CASRFLTGGARGETQYF; cdr3_nt: TGCGCCAGCAGGTTCCTAACAGGGGGCGCCCGGGGGGAGACCCAGTACTTC